Following are 22 T cell receptor beta chains from one sample sequenced in a study of blood T cell repertoires in COVID-19. This table comes from immunoSEQ multiplex PCR, and its TCRdb copy is limited to in-frame clones, with some not included. This table holds about 200,000 clones, 70% to 90% found once. Sequenced sample: peripheral blood. Source of these receptors: a man in his fifties or sixties with active or convalescent COVID-19.

This clone was seen a handful of times. CDR3 residues: CAGKGGADQETQYF. The CDR3 coding sequence is TGTGCCGGCAAAGGGGGGGCCGACCAAGAGACCCAGTACTTC. The rearrangement joins TRBV2 to TRBJ2-5; tentatively, D is TRBD2 (7 bases). The CDR3 runs 14 residues. Germline CDR1 is SNHLY and CDR2 is FYNNEI. V was trimmed by 11 bases and J by 0 bases, leaving 16 bases between them. The full variable domain, in which reference TRBV2 and TRBJ2-5 provide the parts outside the CDR3, is EPEVTQTPSHQVTQMGQEVILRCVPISNHLYFYWYRQILGQKVEFLVSFYNNEISEKSEIFDDQFSVERPDGSNFTLKIRSTKLEDSAMYFCAGKGGADQETQYFGPGTRLLVL.

There are a few counts of this clone. V usage is TRBV20-1 and J usage is TRBJ1-3, with D maybe TRBD1 (5 bases). Germline CDR1 and CDR2: DFQATT and SNEGSKA (reference sequence). V dropped 4 bases and J dropped 2 bases, with 9 bases sitting between them. CDR3 length: 13 residues. This chain's CDR3 is CSATEGAGNTIYF. CDR3 coding DNA: TGCAGTGCTACTGAAGGGGCTGGAAACACCATATATTTT.

V gene TRBV6-2 or TRBV6-3 combines with J gene TRBJ2-7; D ambiguous. The CDR3 is made up of 11 amino acids. V was pared by 2 bases and J by 5 bases, with 4 bases between. Germline CDR1 reads MNHEY; CDR2 reads SVGEGT. CDR3 amino acids: CASSYDNEQYF. CDR3 nucleotide sequence: TGTGCCAGCAGTTACGACAACGAGCAGTACTTC.

This chain links TRBV2 with TRBJ1-1, with D maybe TRBD1 (6 bases). The CDR3 is 13 amino acids. Trimming stripped 5 bases from V and 3 bases from J, with 10 bases between. CDR1 is SNHLY and CDR2 is FYNNEI in the germline V gene. CDR3 sequence: CASSFTGYTEAFF. CDR3 bases: TGTGCCAGCAGTTTCACAGGGTACACTGAAGCTTTCTTT.

V gene TRBV2 combines with J gene TRBJ1-5, with 7 bases identical to TRBD1. The ends lost 4 bases at V and 3 bases at J; junction bases unmatched: 6. The CDR3 sequence is 15 residues long. The germline V gene has CDR1 SNHLY and CDR2 FYNNEI. For the CDR3, the DNA is TGTGCCAGCAGTGTTCCGACAGGGTACAATCAGCCCCAGCATTTT. Protein product: CASSVPTGYNQPQHF. Variable domain in full (rest from reference TRBV2 and TRBJ1-5): EPEVTQTPSHQVTQMGQEVILRCVPISNHLYFYWYRQILGQKVEFLVSFYNNEISEKSEIFDDQFSVERPDGSNFTLKIRSTKLEDSAMYFCASSVPTGYNQPQHFGDGTRLSIL.

V usage is TRBV24-1 and J usage is TRBJ1-5; 7 positions agree with TRBD1. This CDR3 comprises 19 residues. V lost 0 bases and J lost 2; bases outside the gene matches: 12. Germline lookup yields CDR1 KGHDR and CDR2 SFDVKD. DNA for the CDR3: TGTGCCACCAGTGATTTGCGGGCCCCAACAGGGGTTGGCAATCAGCCCCAGCATTTT. Its protein product is CATSDLRAPTGVGNQPQHF.

The chain joins TRBV5-6 to TRBJ1-5, with D maybe TRBD1 (6 bases). The CDR3 is 15 residues long. V was pared by 2 bases and J by 2 bases, with 11 bases between. Germline V gives CDR1 SGHDT, CDR2 YYEEEE. In DNA, the CDR3 is TGTGCCAGCAGCTTACAGGGTGTGCGCAATCAGCCCCAGCATTTT. Its translation is CASSLQGVRNQPQHF.

The CDR3 DNA is TGTGCCAGCAGCTTGGCCCCCTCGACAGCAACTAATGAAAAACTGTTTTTT. Amino acid sequence: CASSLAPSTATNEKLFF. This chain joins TRBV5-5 and TRBJ1-4; possible D gene TRBD1, 5 bases. Trimming stripped 0 bases from V and 0 bases from J, with 12 bases between. The CDR3 covers 17 residues. Germline lookup yields CDR1 SGHKS and CDR2 YYEKEE (reference sequence).

This rearrangement joins TRBV5-6 to TRBJ1-5; TRBD1 aligns across 8 bases. From germline, CDR1 is SGHDT and CDR2 YYEEEE. CDR3 length: 14 amino acids. The ends lost 2 bases at V and 5 bases at J; junction bases unmatched: 3. The CDR3: CASSLGQGYQPQHF. The CDR3 DNA is TGTGCCAGCAGCTTAGGACAGGGCTATCAGCCCCAGCATTTT. The entire variable domain, with the rest obtained from reference TRBV5-6 and TRBJ1-5, is as follows: DAGVTQSPTHLIKTRGQQVTLRCSPKSGHDTVSWYQQALGQGPQFIFQYYEEEERQRGNFPDRFSGHQFPNYSSELNVNALLLGDSALYLCASSLGQGYQPQHFGDGTRLSIL.

The V call is TRBV6-5, the J call TRBJ2-2, with 10 bases that match TRBD2. This CDR3 comprises 15 residues. Germline values: CDR1 MNHEY, CDR2 SVGAGI. Trimming at V came to 7 bases and at J to 3 bases, leaving 5 bases not matched to a gene. For the CDR3, the DNA is TGTGCCAGCATAAGCGGGGGGGCAGACACCGGGGAGCTGTTTTTT. Translation gives CASISGGADTGELFF.

The chain combines TRBV10-1 with TRBJ2-5; tentatively, D is TRBD2 (7 bases). V dropped 6 bases and J dropped 3 bases, with 14 bases sitting between them. Germline assignment: CDR1 WNHNN and CDR2 SYGVQD (reference sequence). This CDR3 comprises 14 residues. In DNA, the CDR3 is TGCGCCAGCAGGGGGGGGCGACAGAAAGAGACCCAGTACTTC. This encodes CASRGGRQKETQYF.

V usage is TRBV6-2 or TRBV6-3 and J usage is TRBJ2-7, with TRBD1 matching 9 bases. Germline V gene data show CDR1 as MNHEY and CDR2 as SVGEGT. This CDR3 contains 12 residues. Trimming at V came to 6 bases and at J to 4 bases, leaving 1 base not matched to a gene. The CDR3 nucleotides are TGTGCCAGCAGCGACAGGGGGTACGAGCAGTACTTC. It is translated as CASSDRGYEQYF.

This chain joins TRBV7-6 and TRBJ2-3; 8 positions match TRBD2. The CDR3 contains 16 residues. CDR1 and CDR2 (germline): SGHVS, FNYEAQ. J gave up 4 bases and V 0 bases, and 6 bases lay outside the gene matches. CDR3 region: CASSLANGGASDTQYF. In DNA form, the CDR3 reads TGTGCCAGCAGCTTAGCGAACGGGGGGGCTTCAGATACGCAGTATTTT.

This chain links TRBV5-1 with TRBJ2-7; the match to TRBD1 covers 8 bases. This CDR3 is built from 17 residues. Per germline, CDR1 SGHRS and CDR2 YFSETQ. J gave up 1 base and V 3 bases, and 12 bases lay outside the gene matches. In DNA form, the CDR3 reads TGCGCCAGCAGCTCCGGGACAGGCAAGTCTGGGTCCTACGAGCAGTACTTC. It is translated as CASSSGTGKSGSYEQYF.

This rearrangement joins TRBV3-1 (or the pseudogene TRBV3-2) to TRBJ1-4; 7 nucleotides align to TRBD1. The CDR3 extends over 16 amino acids. The trim removed 4 bases at V and 4 bases at J, leaving 9 bases unmatched. Germline values: CDR1 LGHDT, CDR2 YNNKEL (reference sequence). The CDR3 region has the DNA TGTGCCAGCAGCCCAGGGTGGGACAGCATTAATGAAAAACTGTTTTTT. It is translated as CASSPGWDSINEKLFF.

The chain uses TRBV5-1 and TRBJ1-1; maybe TRBD1 (6 bases). The CDR3 covers 13 residues. V lost 0 bases, J lost 8 bases, and 11 bases lay in between. Per germline, CDR1 SGHRS and CDR2 YFSETQ. The CDR3 sequence: CASSLVPQGEAFF. The CDR3 nucleotides are TGCGCCAGCAGCTTGGTACCGCAGGGGGAAGCTTTCTTT.

The sample holds one count of this clone. V gene TRBV10-1 combines with J gene TRBJ2-1; TRBD2 is a possible D gene (6 bases). The CDR3 has 15 amino acids. V was pared by 0 bases and J by 8 bases, with 14 bases between. CDR1 WNHNN and CDR2 SYGVQD come from the germline V gene (reference sequence). The CDR3 region has the DNA TGCGCCAGCAGTGAGTCGGGAGCTACGGGGGATGAGCAGTTCTTC. Translating gives CASSESGATGDEQFF.

The chain combines TRBV27 with TRBJ1-6, with D tentatively TRBD1 (6 bases). Deletions cut 7 bases from V and 11 bases from J, with 15 bases between. There are 13 residues in the CDR3. Germline V gene sequence: CDR1 MNHEY, CDR2 SMNVEV (reference sequence). The CDR3 sequence: CASKGRGFAPLHF. CDR3 bases: TGTGCCAGCAAAGGCAGGGGATTCGCACCCCTCCACTTT.

This clone was counted between two and nine times. V usage is TRBV5-4 and J usage is TRBJ1-1, with 7 nucleotides matching TRBD1. The V segment lost 4 bases and the J segment 0 bases; nucleotides outside the gene matches: 9. The CDR3 consists of 16 residues. CDR1 and CDR2 (germline): SGHNT, YYREEE (reference sequence). The CDR3 region has the DNA TGTGCCAGCAGCCCGGAGACAGGGCGGTTGAACACTGAAGCTTTCTTT. It is translated as CASSPETGRLNTEAFF.

The chain has TRBV12-3 or TRBV12-4 and TRBJ1-1, with 9 nucleotides matching TRBD1. Trimming cost V 10 bases and J 2 bases; bases outside gene matches: 5. CDR3 length: 13 amino acids. The CDR3 sequence: CATSGQGNTEAFF. The CDR3 bases are TGTGCCACCTCGGGACAGGGAAACACTGAAGCTTTCTTT.

The chain carries TRBV9 and TRBJ2-7; 7 bases agree with TRBD1. The CDR3 totals 15 residues. Looked up from germline, CDR1 is SGDLS and CDR2 is YYNGEE. Unmatched junction bases numbered 7, after V lost 4 bases and J lost 0 bases. The CDR3 protein is CASSPRTGLSYEQYF. The CDR3 DNA is TGTGCCAGCAGCCCAAGGACAGGACTCTCCTACGAGCAGTACTTC.

This chain connects TRBV6-5 to TRBJ2-5; 7 nucleotides match TRBD1. The CDR3 is made up of 13 amino acids. Trimming took 5 bases from V and 3 from J; bases not matched to a gene: 3. Germline CDR1 MNHEY, CDR2 SVGAGI. As DNA, the CDR3 is TGTGCCAGCAGTCGAGACAGGGAAGAGACCCAGTACTTC. This sequence encodes CASSRDREETQYF.